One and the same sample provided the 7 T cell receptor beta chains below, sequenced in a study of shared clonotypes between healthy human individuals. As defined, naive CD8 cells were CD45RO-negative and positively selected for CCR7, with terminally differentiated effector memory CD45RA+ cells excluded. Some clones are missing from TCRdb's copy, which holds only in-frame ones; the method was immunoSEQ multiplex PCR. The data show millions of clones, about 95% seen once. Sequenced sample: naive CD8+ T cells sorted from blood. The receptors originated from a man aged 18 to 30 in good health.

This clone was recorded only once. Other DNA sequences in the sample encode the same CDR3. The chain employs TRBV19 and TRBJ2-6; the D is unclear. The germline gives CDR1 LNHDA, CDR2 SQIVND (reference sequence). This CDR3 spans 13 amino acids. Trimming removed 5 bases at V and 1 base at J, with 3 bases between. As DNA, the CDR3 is TGTGCCAGTAGTCCGTCTGGGGCCAACGTCCTGACTTTC. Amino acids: CASSPSGANVLTF.

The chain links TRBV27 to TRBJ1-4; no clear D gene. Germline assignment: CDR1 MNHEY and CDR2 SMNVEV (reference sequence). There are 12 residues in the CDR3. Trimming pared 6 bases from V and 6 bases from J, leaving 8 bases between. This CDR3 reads CASRGWDEKLFF. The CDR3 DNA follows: TGTGCCAGCAGGGGGTGGGATGAAAAACTGTTTTTT.

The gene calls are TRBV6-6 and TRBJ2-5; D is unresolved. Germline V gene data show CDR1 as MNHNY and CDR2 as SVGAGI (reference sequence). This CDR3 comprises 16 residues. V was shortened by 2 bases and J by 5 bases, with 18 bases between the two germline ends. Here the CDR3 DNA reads TGTGCCAGCAGTTACGCCACCCACAGTTTAAGGGAGACCCAGTACTTC. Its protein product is CASSYATHSLRETQYF.

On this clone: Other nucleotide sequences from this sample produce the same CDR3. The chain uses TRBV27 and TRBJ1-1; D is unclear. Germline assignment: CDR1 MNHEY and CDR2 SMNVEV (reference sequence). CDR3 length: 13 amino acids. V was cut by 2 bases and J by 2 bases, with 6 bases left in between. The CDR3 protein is CASSLSVNTEAFF. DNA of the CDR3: TGTGCCAGCAGTTTAAGTGTCAACACTGAAGCTTTCTTT.

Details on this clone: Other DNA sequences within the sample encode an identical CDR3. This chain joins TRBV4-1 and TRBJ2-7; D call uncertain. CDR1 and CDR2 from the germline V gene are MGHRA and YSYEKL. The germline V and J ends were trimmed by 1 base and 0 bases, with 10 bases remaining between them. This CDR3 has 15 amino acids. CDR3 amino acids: CASSQGRVGSYEQYF. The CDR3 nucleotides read TGCGCCAGCAGCCAAGGACGGGTCGGCTCCTACGAGCAGTACTTC.

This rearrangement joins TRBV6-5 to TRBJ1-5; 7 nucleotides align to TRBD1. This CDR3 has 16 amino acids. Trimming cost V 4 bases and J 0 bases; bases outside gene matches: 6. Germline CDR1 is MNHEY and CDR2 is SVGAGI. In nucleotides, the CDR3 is TGTGCCAGCAGTTTTACAGGGGTAGGTAGCAATCAGCCCCAGCATTTT. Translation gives CASSFTGVGSNQPQHF.

The CDR3 DNA follows: TGTGCCAGCAGCCCCAACATGGGGGGCGAATATAGCAATCAGCCCCAGCATTTT. Protein: CASSPNMGGEYSNQPQHF. This chain connects TRBV7-8 to TRBJ1-5; D is possibly TRBD1 (6 bases). Germline lookup yields CDR1 SGHVS and CDR2 FQNEAQ. V lost 5 bases and J 0 bases, leaving 20 bases between the germline ends. The CDR3 has 18 amino acids. The full variable domain, with the rest looked up from reference TRBV7-8 and TRBJ1-5, is GAGVSQSPRYKVAKRGQDVALRCDPISGHVSLFWYQQALGQGPEFLTYFQNEAQLDKSGLPSDRFFAERPEGSVSTLKIQRTQQEDSAVYLCASSPNMGGEYSNQPQHFGDGTRLSIL.